This is a list of T cell receptor beta chains from one sample in a study of CD8 T cells in ankylosing spondylitis. TCRdb called the 5' RACE reads again in MiXCR, with one record for every CDR3 protein. Of 450,000 to 550,000 distinct CDR3 sequences listed, 5.3% are singletons. Sequenced material: blood, either unsorted or a sorted T cell fraction (not recorded which). The receptors derive from a male donor with ankylosing spondylitis. Each CDR3 is given with its conserved first and last residue. A D gene is named only where the DNA matches it firmly. Some rows mark clone size as missing; the rest say once, few, many or name a class of expanded clone.

TRBJ1-5 - TRBD1 TRBV7-2 TGTGCCAGCAGCTTCGGACAGGCCTTTAGCAATCAGCCCCAGCATTTT CASSFGQAFSNQPQHF
TRBJ2-3 many TRBD2 TRBV24-1 TGTGCCACCAGTGATTTGGGGACTAGCGGGGGCCTAAGCACAGATACGCAGTATTTT CATSDLGTSGGLSTDTQYF
TRBJ2-5 few - TRBV20-1 TGCAGTGCTCGGCCGGCCGGGGGAGAGACCCAGTACTTC CSARPAGGETQYF
TRBJ2-3 many - TRBV5-1 TGCGCCAGCAGCTCCGGGACCCGGCACAGTGGTACGCAGTATTTT CASSSGTRHSGTQYF
TRBJ1-1 many - TRBV4-3 TGCGCCAGCAGCCGCCTCAAGGGGAGGGACACTGAAGCTTTCTTT CASSRLKGRDTEAFF
TRBJ2-5 - TRBD1 TRBV7-9 TGTGCCAGCAGCTTAGGATCCGGGACAGGGAGATTGGAGACCCAGTACTTC CASSLGSGTGRLETQYF
TRBJ2-3 many - TRBV29-1 TGCAGCGGGGGGGGGGCGACGGATACGCAGTATTTT CSGGGATDTQYF
TRBJ2-3 few TRBD2 TRBV5-5 TGTGCCAGCAGCTTAAGCGGGAGGACCACAGATACGCAGTATTTT CASSLSGRTTDTQYF
TRBJ2-3 - TRBD2 TRBV12-3/TRBV12-4 TGTGCCAGCAACAAGCGGGAGGGGCGGGATACGCAGTATTTT CASNKREGRDTQYF
TRBJ2-7 many - TRBV7-6 TGTGCCAGCAGCTTATCGGGGCAGCCGTACGAGCAGTACTTC CASSLSGQPYEQYF
TRBJ1-5 many TRBD1 TRBV7-9 TGTGCCAGCAGCTTAGGGGACAGGGAAGGTCAGCCCCAGCATTTT CASSLGDREGQPQHF
TRBJ2-7 many - TRBV28 TGTGCCAGCAGTTTCCTACAGCAATCGGCCTACGAGCAGTACTTC CASSFLQQSAYEQYF
TRBJ1-4 many - TRBV5-1 TGCGCCAGCCTGAGGGGATCCCCAACAACTAATGAAAAACTGTTTTTT CASLRGSPTTNEKLFF
TRBJ2-7 many - TRBV5-1 TGCGCCAGCAGCTTGGTCCCACAGGGAGGGGAGCAGTACTTC CASSLVPQGGEQYF
TRBJ2-1 many TRBD2 TRBV20-1 TGCAGTGCCCTAGGTCGGGAGGACTCCTACAATGAGCAGTTCTTC CSALGREDSYNEQFF
TRBJ1-1 many - TRBV11-2 TGTGCCAGCAACCTATTTGGGAACACTGAAGCTTTCTTT CASNLFGNTEAFF
TRBJ2-5 - - TRBV11-2 TGTGCCAGCAGCTTAGGGTGGGCGGAGACCCAGTACTTC CASSLGWAETQYF
TRBJ1-1 few - TRBV10-3 TGTGCCATCAGTGAGTCGCTCTTGGGGGAAGCTTTCTTT CAISESLLGEAFF
TRBJ1-2 many - TRBV15 TGTGCCACCAGCACAGGGGAGAGCTATGGCTACACCTTC CATSTGESYGYTF
TRBJ1-1 many - TRBV20-1 TGCAGTGCTAGAGATCGGACAGCAGAAGCTTTCTTT CSARDRTAEAFF
TRBJ1-1 many - TRBV20-1 TGCAGTGCTAGTGCAGGGAACACTGAAGCTTTCTTT CSASAGNTEAFF
TRBJ2-1 many TRBD2 TRBV10-3 TGTGCCATCAAGCTAGCGGGCGACAATGAGCAGTTCTTC CAIKLAGDNEQFF
TRBJ1-1 many - TRBV7-3 TGTGCCAGCAGCCCTGGCCCCACAGGGTACGGGACTGAAGCTTTCTTT CASSPGPTGYGTEAFF
TRBJ2-1 few - TRBV3-1 TGTGCCAGCAGCGAAAGTGAGGATGAGCAGTTCTTC CASSESEDEQFF
TRBJ2-7 - TRBD2 TRBV20-1 TGCAGTGCTATAGGGACTAGCGGAGCCTACGAGCAGTACTTC CSAIGTSGAYEQYF
TRBJ1-1 many - TRBV10-3 TGTGCCATCAGTGACCTTGGGGGGAGGGGCACTGAAGCTTTCTTT CAISDLGGRGTEAFF
TRBJ2-1 many TRBD2 TRBV7-2 TGTGCCAGCAGCTCGTGGACTAGCTCGGAGTTCTTC CASSSWTSSEFF
TRBJ2-3 many TRBD1 TRBV6-1 TGTGCCAGCAGACGACAGGGGAGCACAGATACGCAGTATTTT CASRRQGSTDTQYF
TRBJ2-7 many - TRBV4-2 TGTGCCAGCAGCCAAGCGGACACAGGGCCCTACGAGCAGTACTTC CASSQADTGPYEQYF
TRBJ2-7 many - TRBV4-1 TGCGCCAGCAGCTCGGGACCGAGCTCCTACGAGCAGTACTTC CASSSGPSSYEQYF
TRBJ2-2 many - TRBV7-8 TGTGCCAGCAGCTTAGGAGGAGGGGGCTTGGCCGGGGAGCTGTTTTTT CASSLGGGGLAGELFF
TRBJ1-2 many TRBD1 TRBV27 TGTGCCAGCAGCGACAGGGGGCTTGGCTACACCTTC CASSDRGLGYTF
TRBJ2-1 few TRBD1 TRBV5-1 TGCGCCAGCAGCCCTTCGACAGGGATCTACAATGAGCAGTTCTTC CASSPSTGIYNEQFF
TRBJ2-3 many - TRBV6-2/TRBV6-3 TGTGCCAGCAGTCCGGTTGTTGGCTCCCAAGTCACAGATACGCAGTATTTT CASSPVVGSQVTDTQYF
TRBJ2-3 many - TRBV4-3 TGCGCCAGCAGCTCAAACGAGGAGGGAGATACGCAGTATTTT CASSSNEEGDTQYF
TRBJ2-1 many - TRBV9 TGTGCCAGCAGCGTAGCGGGAACAGTTTCCCATGAGCAGTTCTTC CASSVAGTVSHEQFF
TRBJ1-1 - - TRBV28 TGTGCCAGCAGTTTTATCTACAGGAACACTGAAGCTTTCTTT CASSFIYRNTEAFF
TRBJ2-1 many TRBD2 TRBV27 TGTGCCAGCAGTTTAGTAAGGACTAGCGATGAGCAGTTCTTC CASSLVRTSDEQFF
TRBJ2-1 many - TRBV5-5 TGTGCCAGCAGAACCGGACCCTACAATGAGCAGTTCTTC CASRTGPYNEQFF
TRBJ1-6 many - TRBV5-1 TGCGCCAGCAGCTTGAGTGGCCAGGGGCGATCACCCCTCCACTTT CASSLSGQGRSPLHF
TRBJ1-1 many - TRBV12-3/TRBV12-4 TGTGCCAGCAGTCCCCAACAGGGAGGAGGGCCCACTGAAGCTTTCTTT CASSPQQGGGPTEAFF
TRBJ2-5 few - TRBV7-2 TGTGCCAGCAGCCCCGGGGGTGGGGACATAGAAGAGACCCAGTACTTC CASSPGGGDIEETQYF
TRBJ1-1 many - TRBV5-1 TGCGCCAGCAGCCTCGGGGCCTCAGGAGGCACTGAAGCTTTCTTT CASSLGASGGTEAFF
TRBJ1-2 many - TRBV4-1 TGCGCCAGCAGCCAAGATGGGGGGAACTATGGCTACACCTTC CASSQDGGNYGYTF
TRBJ1-2 many - TRBV7-2 TGTGCCAGCAGGCCATCCCGGGGGGCATCCACTCACTTC CASRPSRGASTHF
TRBJ2-1 - TRBD1 TRBV11-2 TGTGCCAGCATCCCATGGGGGGGACAGGGATCCTACAATGAGCAGTTCTTC CASIPWGGQGSYNEQFF
TRBJ2-3 - - TRBV7-6 TGTGCCAGCAGCTTAGGAGCAGAAGATACGCAGTATTTT CASSLGAEDTQYF
TRBJ2-6 many - TRBV5-1 TGCGCCAGCAGCAAACAGAGCTCTGGGGCCAACGTCCTGACTTTC CASSKQSSGANVLTF
TRBJ2-2 many - TRBV20-1 TGCAGTGCTAGTTTCGTGGGCTCCGGGGAGCTGTTTTTT CSASFVGSGELFF
TRBJ1-4 many TRBD1 TRBV20-1 TGCAGTGCTACGGGACAGGCGGGGGAAAAACTGTTTTTT CSATGQAGEKLFF
TRBJ2-7 many - TRBV5-1 TGCGCCAGCTCCTTCACCGGACAGTCCTACGAGCAGTACTTC CASSFTGQSYEQYF
TRBJ1-6 few TRBD1 TRBV20-1 TGCAGTGCTAGAAGGACAGGGGGCGCGTCCTATAATTCACCCCTCCACTTT CSARRTGGASYNSPLHF
TRBJ2-5 - - TRBV24-1 TGTGCCACCAGTGATTTGAGCGTGGGCCCAGAGACCCAGTACTTC CATSDLSVGPETQYF
TRBJ2-7 few - TRBV18 TGTGCCAGCTCACCTACGATTGACGGCGGATACGAGCAGTACTTC CASSPTIDGGYEQYF
TRBJ2-1 many TRBD2 TRBV7-2 TGTGCCAGCAGCTTACTGAAAGGACTAGCGAAAAACAATGAGCAGTTCTTC CASSLLKGLAKNNEQFF